This T cell receptor beta chain was sequenced for a study of chemoradiotherapy in HPV16-positive cancers. Study-wide background: Functional T-cell assays on a couple of HPV16-positive patients' cells defined candidate HPV-specific clones and common TCR motifs.

The V end was cut by 6 bases, the J end by 1 base, with 12 bases between. The CDR3 length is 14 residues. Germline CDR1 and CDR2: SGHAT and FQNNGV. Clones were sequenced by immunoSEQ multiplex PCR, and TCRdb holds only the in-frame ones, with some missing. The sample holds some 70,000 clones, about 88% seen once. This sequence was found in a human donor with HPV-associated anogenital cancer. Specimen: blood, collected from a patient who underwent chemoradiotherapy. The chain couples TRBV11-2 to TRBJ1-1, with a possible D match to TRBD1 (5 bases). CDR3 region: CASSSRDGNTEAFF. CDR3 sequence (DNA): TGTGCCAGCAGTTCCAGGGATGGGAACACTGAAGCTTTCTTT.